This TCR beta chain was identified during a study of blood T cell repertoires in COVID-19. Study overall: Researchers got acute and convalescent COVID-19 samples from the United States, Italy and Spain.

V dropped 6 bases and J dropped 1 base, with 6 bases sitting between them. The CDR3 contains 11 residues. The V gene's germline CDR1 is GTSNPN and CDR2 SVGIG (reference sequence). TCRdb's copy holds only in-frame clones and misses some; the assay was immunoSEQ multiplex PCR. The table includes some 230,000 clones, 80% to 85% detected once. Material for sequencing was peripheral blood. The chain couples TRBV30 to TRBJ1-1, with D tentatively TRBD1 (5 bases). The clonotype comes from a woman between 55 and 75 years old with acute or convalescent COVID-19. DNA for the CDR3: TGTGCCTGTAGGGGGAACACTGAAGCTTTCTTT. This encodes CACRGNTEAFF.